This paragraph covers one T cell receptor (beta chain) sequence. Antigen unknown. Time point defined: recipient sample about 28 days before transplant, after cytoreduction. Clones were sequenced by immunoSEQ multiplex PCR, and TCRdb holds only the in-frame ones, with some missing. The sample holds 45,000 to 60,000 clones, more than 75% seen once. The data originate from a study of T cell clonotyping in hematopoietic cell transplantation. Study-wide results and caveats: Pathologically expanded recipient clonotypes increased progressively from day 30 to day 180 as diversity fell.

CDR1 and CDR2 from the germline V gene are SGHRS and YFSETQ. Trimming cost V 4 bases and J 4 bases; bases outside gene matches: 8. CDR3 size: 15 residues. The receptor comes from a man in his fifties or sixties with biphenotypic leukemia. Some clones in this sample may be carry-over from other donors' samples. This specimen consisted of peripheral blood mononuclear cells, obtained before stem cell transplant. The chain employs TRBV5-1 and TRBJ2-7; 10 bases fit TRBD1. The CDR3 protein is CASSKSGTGVYEQYF. CDR3 DNA sequence: TGCGCCAGCAGCAAATCCGGGACAGGGGTGTACGAGCAGTACTTC.